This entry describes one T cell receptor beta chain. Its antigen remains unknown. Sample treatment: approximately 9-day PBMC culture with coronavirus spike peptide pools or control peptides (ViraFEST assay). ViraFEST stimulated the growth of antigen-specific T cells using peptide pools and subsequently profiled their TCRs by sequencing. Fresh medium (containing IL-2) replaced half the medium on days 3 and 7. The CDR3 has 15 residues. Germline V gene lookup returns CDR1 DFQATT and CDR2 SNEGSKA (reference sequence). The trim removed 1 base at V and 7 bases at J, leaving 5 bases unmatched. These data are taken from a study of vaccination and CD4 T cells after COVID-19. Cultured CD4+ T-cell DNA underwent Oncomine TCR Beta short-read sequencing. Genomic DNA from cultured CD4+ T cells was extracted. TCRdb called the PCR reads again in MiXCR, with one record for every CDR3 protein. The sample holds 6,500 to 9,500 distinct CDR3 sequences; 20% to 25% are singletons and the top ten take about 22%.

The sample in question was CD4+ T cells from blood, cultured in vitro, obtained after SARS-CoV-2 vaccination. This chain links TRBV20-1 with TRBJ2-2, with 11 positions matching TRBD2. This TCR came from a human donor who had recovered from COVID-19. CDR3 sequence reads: CSARVTSGTGGELFF. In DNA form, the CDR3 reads TGCAGTGCTAGAGTGACTAGCGGGACAGGCGGGGAGCTGTTTTTT.